One and the same sample provided the 7 T cell receptor beta chains below, sequenced in a study of cytomegalovirus exposure and HLA in healthy donors. With 60 Vbeta and 13 Jbeta primers, the PCR was carried out. The data were produced by immunoSEQ multiplex PCR, yet TCRdb's version contains in-frame clones alone and is incomplete. Of about 130,000 clones listed, 65% to 75% are singletons. The sequenced sample was PBMCs. The receptors come from a woman in her forties or fifties in good health and CMV-seropositive.

The chain couples TRBV5-1 to TRBJ1-1; no definite D call. CDR3 length: 13 residues. From germline, CDR1 is SGHRS and CDR2 YFSETQ. V was shortened by 4 bases and J by 1 base, with 8 bases between the two germline ends. The CDR3 region has the DNA TGCGCCAGCAGCCCGTCAGAGAACACTGAAGCTTTCTTT. Residues: CASSPSENTEAFF.

The sample holds a few counts of this clone. V usage is TRBV19 and J usage is TRBJ2-7; no reliable D call. Per germline, CDR1 LNHDA and CDR2 SQIVND (reference sequence). Trimming removed 4 bases at V and 2 bases at J, with 18 bases between. CDR3 length: 16 amino acids. CDR3 DNA: TGTGCCAGTAGTACATCCTCGTCCCGCACTACCTACGAGCAGTACTTC. Translating gives CASSTSSSRTTYEQYF.

In this sample, this clone turned up once. The rearrangement joins TRBV7-3 to TRBJ2-2; TRBD2 matches 8 bases. The V gene end was trimmed by 6 bases and the J gene end by 7 bases; junction bases not matched to a gene: 4. CDR3 length: 13 residues. Per germline, CDR1 SGHTA and CDR2 FQGTGA. The CDR3 region is CASRQSGSGELFF. Written as DNA, the CDR3 is TGTGCCAGCAGACAAAGCGGGAGCGGGGAGCTGTTTTTT.

This clone was detected once. One end of the junction is discordant with germline, which a read error may explain. J is TRBJ2-3 and V is TRBV6-4; 7 nucleotides align to TRBD1. From germline, CDR1 is MRHNA and CDR2 SNTAGT. This CDR3 region has 15 residues. CDR3 sequence reads: CASSAGTADTDTQCF. DNA for the CDR3: TGTGCCAGCAGTGCCGGGACAGCTGACACAGATACGCAGTGTTTT.

The rearrangement joins TRBV29-1 to TRBJ2-2; TRBD2 aligns across 9 bases. Germline CDR1 SQVTM, CDR2 ANQGSEA. The CDR3 runs to 13 residues. The trim removed 3 bases at V and 5 bases at J, leaving 1 base unmatched. The CDR3 bases are TGCAGCGTTGACCTAGCGGGGACCGGGGAGCTGTTTTTT. Translation gives CSVDLAGTGELFF.

The J gene is TRBJ1-6, the V gene TRBV6-1, with D possibly matching TRBD1 (5 bases). The CDR3 has 14 residues. V was shortened by 7 bases and J by 9 bases, with 16 bases between the two germline ends. The germline V gene has CDR1 MNHNS and CDR2 SASEGT. The CDR3 reads CASTSGVWGSPLHF. The CDR3, as DNA: TGTGCCAGCACGTCGGGGGTATGGGGTTCACCCCTCCACTTT.

The chain couples TRBV4-3 to TRBJ2-3; tentatively, D is TRBD2 (5 bases). The CDR3 spans 13 residues. Germline-derived CDR1 and CDR2 are LGHNA and YSLEER. Trimming shortened V by 1 base and J by 3 bases, and 5 bases separated the two germline ends. The CDR3 spells CASSQGRTDTQYF. The CDR3 DNA reads TGCGCCAGCAGCCAAGGGAGGACAGATACGCAGTATTTT.